The entry below describes one T cell receptor beta chain. These data originate in a study of blood T cell repertoires in COVID-19. Germline V gene lookup returns CDR1 LGHNA and CDR2 YSLEER. Trimming cost V 0 bases and J 5 bases, with 11 bases left between them. The CDR3 runs 15 residues. Some clones are missing from TCRdb's copy, which holds only in-frame ones; the method was immunoSEQ multiplex PCR. The sample shows about 210,000 clones, 70% to 90% of them seen only once. The material sequenced was peripheral blood. This chain uses TRBV4-3 with TRBJ1-5; D gene ambiguous. This TCR came from a woman in her seventies with COVID-19, enrolled during active disease. The DNA of the CDR3 is TGCGCCAGCAGCCAAGATTTGAGGAGTTATCAGCCCCAGCATTTT. Translating gives CASSQDLRSYQPQHF.